One T cell receptor (beta chain) is described in this entry. Its specificity is unknown. The V end was cut by 2 bases, the J end by 2 bases, with 15 bases between. CDR3 length: 16 amino acids. Germline V gives CDR1 SGHRS, CDR2 YFSETQ. The record originates from a study of a mutant IDH1 vaccine in newly diagnosed glioma. Study context: Vaccines were first given 4-6 weeks after radiotherapy alone, or with temozolomide cycles. Of treated patients, around 62% were men and 37.5% women, averaging roughly 42 years. Patients arrived already treated with radiotherapy, temozolomide, or both, most having had both.

Time point here: week 11, during vaccination. With topical imiquimod, each dose of the vaccine consisted of 300 ug of mutant IDH1 20-mer peptide. The protocol was immunoSEQ multiplex PCR, while the TCRdb copy is restricted to in-frame clones and leaves out a portion. This table has 100,000 to 120,000 clones, about 90% appearing once. Sequenced material: PBMCs, taken from a glioma patient whose treatment included an IDH1 peptide vaccine. This chain connects TRBV5-1 to TRBJ2-3; D ambiguous. The receptor's source is a woman aged 45-65 years with glioma. The CDR3 loop is CASSFKDESYTDTQYF. The CDR3 DNA is TGCGCCAGCAGCTTCAAAGATGAATCCTACACAGATACGCAGTATTTT.